This TCR beta chain derives from a study of early T cells in non-severe SARS-CoV-2 infection. Trimming stripped 0 bases from V and 5 bases from J, with 12 bases between. Per germline, CDR1 LGHNA and CDR2 YSLEER. CDR3 length: 15 residues. This clonotype was detected ten times or more. As yet, its antigen is unknown. Study outcomes and limitations: Anti-spike CD8 specificities were favored by VDJdb matching, whose results missed private and CD4 specificities.

Attachment of unique molecular identifiers was made to individual cDNA molecules. Via MiXCR, TCRdb re-called the 5' RACE reads, giving one row per CDR3 protein. The repertoire consists of about 19,000 distinct CDR3 sequences, with about 4% occurring once and the leading ten covering 5.5% to 8.5%. Sequenced sample: whole blood. This sequence joins TRBV4-3 and TRBJ2-3; possible D gene TRBD2, 7 bases. The clonotype originates from an adult who was a healthcare worker with PCR-confirmed SARS-CoV-2 infection or an uninfected control (not recorded which). In nucleotides, the CDR3 is TGCGCCAGCAGCCAAGATTTGGGGGGGCAAGATACGCAGTATTTT. Translation gives CASSQDLGGQDTQYF.